The clone carrying this T cell receptor (beta chain) was picked up a small number of times. Expressed TCRB transcripts got sequenced, as all isolated RNA was reverse transcribed. Sequencing of naive, central memory and regulatory T cell samples gave an average of approximately 3.8 million reads. This table comes from immunoSEQ multiplex PCR, and its TCRdb copy is limited to in-frame clones, with some not included. The sample yields hundreds of thousands of clones, 12% to 15% seen once. The authors sorted CD4+ naive, central memory, regulatory and stem cell-like memory cells via CD45RO/CCR7/CD25/CD127/CD95/CD27. The data stem from a study of beta chain features in type 1 diabetes. CDR3 length equals 12 residues. CDR1 is SGHTA and CDR2 is FQGNSA in the germline V gene. V was pared by 4 bases and J by 10 bases, with 5 bases of the junction left unmatched.

Source material: naive CD4+ T cells from blood. The chain employs TRBV7-2 and TRBJ1-1; TRBD1 matches 8 bases. This clonotype was sampled from a woman between 40 and 55 years old in good health. CDR3 coding DNA: TGTGCCAGCAGCTCACTACAGGGGGGAGCTTTCTTT. This encodes CASSSLQGGAFF.